This T cell receptor beta chain was identified during a study of T cell responses to AZD1222 COVID-19 vaccine. Broader study findings: At study baseline, merely roughly 6 AZD1222 recipients were seropositive.

The CDR3 is 12 amino acids. V lost 2 bases to trimming and J lost 1 base, with 0 bases between them. Germline loops: CDR1 MGHRA, CDR2 YSYEKL. Profiling relied on immunoSEQ multiplex PCR, and the TCRdb table lists in-frame clones only, not all of them. Here the sample spans fewer than 150,000 clones, roughly nine tenths being singletons. This clone has a single count. Its target is unknown. The rearrangement uses TRBV4-1 and TRBJ1-3; D remains ambiguous. This receptor was obtained from an adult in good health. The source was peripheral blood, collected on day 0 of AZD1222 vaccination. The CDR3 reads CASSQSGNTIYF. In DNA, the CDR3 is TGCGCCAGCAGCCAATCTGGAAACACCATATATTTT.